This T cell receptor beta chain was retrieved from a study of cytomegalovirus exposure and HLA in healthy donors. In the PCR, 60 Vbeta and 13 Jbeta primers were used. In the study's own analysis: Per a later analysis, the number of unique TCR beta chains was approximately 80 million, of which around 9.9 million were shared. Repertoires were generated with immunoSEQ multiplex PCR, while TCRdb's copy carries only in-frame clones and drops some. V and J calls and clone size are copied from that table; D and trimming were computed from the DNA. Seen here are 140,000 to 150,000 clones, 70% observed once, and the top ten hold roughly 2%. Notes on this clone: Its specificity is unknown.

Study results and caveats: Presence/absence results assume similar sequencing depth per donor, which may not hold.

The CDR3 is 18 amino acids. Germline CDR1 is MDHEN and CDR2 is SYDVKM. V shed 7 bases and J shed 2 bases, with 21 bases lying between them. The sequence derives from a woman aged 55-70 years in good health and CMV-seropositive. The genes are TRBV28 and TRBJ2-6; D perhaps matches TRBD2 (7 bases). Sequences were obtained from PBMCs. CDR3 region: CASKPRGAVNPGANVLTF. DNA for the CDR3: TGTGCCAGCAAACCCCGGGGGGCAGTAAACCCTGGGGCCAACGTCCTGACTTTC.